This T cell receptor (beta chain) was recorded in a study of vaccination and CD4 T cells after COVID-19. Across the study: The convalescent population consisted of six males and four females, two of whom were of Hispanic ethnicity. Those taking part got two shots of either the BNT162b2 or the mRNA-1273 vaccine.

The CDR3 loop spans 15 amino acids. The ends were cut back, 3 bases at V and 3 bases at J, with 14 bases in the middle. The germline V gene encodes CDR1 KGHSH and CDR2 LQKENI. Findings of the study overall: Early post-infection timepoints were not included, and relatively few convalescent patients were studied.

Cultured CD4+ T-cell DNA underwent Oncomine TCR Beta short-read sequencing. TCRdb independently ran MiXCR on the PCR reads; one entry per CDR3 protein. The table has some 18,000 distinct CDR3 sequences, 50% to 60% seen once. As regards this clonotype: The antigen is not known.

Treatment in this sample: approximately 9-day PBMC culture with coronavirus spike peptide pools or control peptides (ViraFEST assay). The clonotype comes from a human donor who had recovered from COVID-19. Sequencing was carried out using CD4+ T cells from blood, cultured in vitro. The chain joins TRBV18 to TRBJ1-2; the D gene is possibly TRBD1 (6 bases). This CDR3 reads CASSPARGADYGYTF. The DNA for the CDR3 is TGTGCCAGCTCACCTGCGAGGGGGGCGGACTATGGCTACACCTTC.